This TCR beta chain was identified during a study of blood T cell repertoires in COVID-19. As for the study in general: COVID-19 samples from acute and convalescent phases originated in the United States, Italy and Spain. Nucleic acid was either cDNA or gDNA, and it came from T cells, B-cell-depleted T cells, or PBMCs.

Authors' data handling: Amplification of reference gene primers provided the estimated nucleated cell counts. Assay: immunoSEQ multiplex PCR; the TCRdb copy retains only in-frame clones and omits some. The V and J calls and clone size come from that table; D and trimming were worked out from the DNA. The sample lists approximately 100,000 clones, 85% to 95% occurring once. The V gene end was trimmed by 8 bases and the J gene end by 6 bases; junction bases not matched to a gene: 7. The CDR3 spans 13 residues. The V gene's germline CDR1 is MDHEN and CDR2 SYDVKM. This rearrangement joins TRBV28 to TRBJ2-1; TRBD2 aligns across 7 bases. The specimen sequenced was peripheral blood. This receptor was taken from a man aged 45-65 years with active COVID-19. CDR3 in DNA: TGTGCCAGCGGGAGCGGGGCGATCAATGAGCAGTTCTTC. Amino acid sequence: CASGSGAINEQFF.